The 27 T cell receptor beta chains below all came from one sample that was sequenced in a study of read filtering for tumor transcriptome and immune sequencing. The library was built from about 370 ng RNA with molecular barcoded adaptors for alpha/delta and beta/gamma chains. From the reads, TCRdb called clonotypes with MiXCR, one entry per CDR3 protein. The sample carries about 130,000 distinct CDR3 sequences, 13% recorded once. Sequenced: a population of CD138-negative cells sorted from bone marrow. The source of these receptors is a donor at least 40 years old with multiple myeloma.

This clonotype was picked up many times. The chain uses TRBV29-1 and TRBJ2-7; D is possibly TRBD2 (7 bases). CDR3 size: 14 residues. Trimming removed 2 bases at V and 8 bases at J, with 19 bases between. CDR1 and CDR2 from the germline V gene are SQVTM and ANQGSEA. The DNA for the CDR3 is TGCAGCGTTGAAAAGGACACTTGGGGGGGGCAGCAGTACTTC. Translated: CSVEKDTWGGQQYF.

This clonotype was detected a few times. Just one base apart from a much larger clone, this may be a read error. This chain connects TRBV4-3 to TRBJ2-1, with 7 bases matching TRBD2. The CDR3 has 18 residues. CDR1 LGHNA and CDR2 YSLEER come from the germline V gene. The CDR3 loop is CASSQDPGGILSHNEQLF. CDR3 nucleotide sequence: TGCGCCAGCAGCCAAGACCCGGGAGGTATTCTTTCCCACAATGAGCAGCTCTTC.

This clonotype was counted a few times. Given the absence of the conserved phenylalanine or tryptophan at the CDR3 end, a read error is likely. No DNA is shown, since the ends of the CDR3 on it are uncertain; the CDR3 is the one TCRdb lists. The gene calls are TRBV20-1 and TRBJ2-1; TRBD2, the table's D call, was not compared with the DNA. The CDR3 is made up of 13 amino acids, end residues included. From germline, CDR1 is DFQATT and CDR2 SNEGSKA (reference sequence). CDR3 sequence: CSAQLAGVGEQIY.

The V and J genes are TRBV7-2 and TRBJ1-5; 10 bases are a match to TRBD1. Germline assignment: CDR1 SGHTA and CDR2 FQGNSA. V lost 3 bases, J lost 9 bases, and 11 bases stayed unmatched. The CDR3 contains 16 residues. The CDR3 region is CASSLMATGGGGPQHF. The CDR3 DNA is TGTGCCAGCAGCTTGATGGCGACAGGGGGCGGTGGGCCCCAGCATTTT.

This clonotype showed up many times. V usage is TRBV19 and J usage is TRBJ1-5; the match to TRBD1 covers 9 bases. Germline V gives CDR1 LNHDA, CDR2 SQIVND (reference sequence). This CDR3 has 14 amino acids. Losses at the gene ends were 6 bases for V and 6 bases for J; bases not matched to a gene: 6. In DNA form, the CDR3 reads TGTGCCAGTAGGGGGGGACAGGGAATTCAGCCCCAGCATTTT. Its protein product is CASRGGQGIQPQHF.

Many counts were recorded for this clonotype. This chain links TRBV6-5 with TRBJ2-7; possibly TRBD2 for D (6 bases). Trimming shortened V by 2 bases and J by 0 bases, and 11 bases separated the two germline ends. The CDR3 is 15 amino acids. The germline CDR1 and CDR2 sequences are MNHEY and SVGAGI. In nucleotides, the CDR3 is TGTGCCAGCAGTTACGGGGACTCAAGCTCCTACGAGCAGTACTTC. Its protein product is CASSYGDSSSYEQYF.

For this clonotype: A read error may explain this, as a much larger clone is one base away. The genes are TRBV7-2 and TRBJ2-7; no clear D. Trimming stripped 2 bases from V and 5 bases from J, with 13 bases between. Germline CDR1 SGHTA, CDR2 FQGNSA. The length of the CDR3 is 14 residues. CDR3 loop: CASSLPSKGHEQYF. The CDR3 nucleotides read TGTGCCAGCAGCTTACCGTCTAAAGGGCACGAGCAGTACTTC.

This clonotype was picked up many times. The CDR3 DNA reads as TGTGCCAGCAGCTTATTTGGGACAGTCACAGATACGCAGTATTTT. This gives the protein CASSLFGTVTDTQYF. The chain uses TRBV7-3 and TRBJ2-3; TRBD1 matches at 7 bases. Germline V gene data show CDR1 as SGHTA and CDR2 as FQGTGA. The CDR3 sequence is 15 residues long. After removal of 2 bases from V and 2 bases from J, the junction contained 4 bases not matched to a gene. Drawing the rest from reference TRBV7-3 and TRBJ2-3, the complete variable domain is GAGVSQTPSNKVTEKGKYVELRCDPISGHTALYWYRQSLGQGPEFLIYFQGTGAADDSGLPNDRFFAVRPEGSVSTLKIQRTERGDSAVYLCASSLFGTVTDTQYFGPGTRLTVL.

This clonotype was observed many times. This chain joins TRBV5-1 and TRBJ2-7; TRBD1 might be the D (5 bases). The V gene's germline CDR1 is SGHRS and CDR2 YFSETQ. CDR3 length equals 15 residues. The V end lost 3 bases, the J end lost 1 base, and 14 bases lay between the germline ends. The CDR3 is CASSWGFTTSYEQYF. The CDR3 DNA is TGCGCCAGCAGCTGGGGCTTTACGACGTCCTACGAGCAGTACTTC.

As concerns this clonotype: The conserved final phenylalanine or tryptophan is absent from the CDR3, which likely points to a read error. The V and J genes are TRBV2 and TRBJ1-2; maybe TRBD1 (6 bases). This CDR3 is built from 14 residues. Germline CDR1 SNHLY, CDR2 FYNNEI. V lost 6 bases and J lost 2, with 13 bases in between. CDR3 in DNA: TGTGCCAGCAGATTAGTGCAGGGGAACTATGGCTACACCCTC. Translating it yields CASRLVQGNYGYTL.

This clonotype was counted many times. The J gene is TRBJ2-3, the V gene TRBV27; 8 bases map to TRBD1. V lost 5 bases, J lost 6 bases, and 13 bases stayed unmatched. Germline assignment: CDR1 MNHEY and CDR2 SMNVEV (reference sequence). The CDR3 has 16 residues. The CDR3 DNA follows: TGTGCCAGCAGTCCGCCCGGGACAGGCTTTCGTGATACGCAGTATTTT. Translating it yields CASSPPGTGFRDTQYF.

This clonotype showed up many times. The V call is TRBV6-5, the J call TRBJ2-3, with TRBD2 matching 8 bases. CDR3 length equals 19 residues. The V and J ends lost 0 bases and 0 bases, in that order; junction bases with no gene match: 11. The germline CDR1 and CDR2 sequences are MNHEY and SVGAGI. CDR3 bases: TGTGCCAGCAGTTACTCGAATTTGCTAGCGGGCACTAGCACAGATACGCAGTATTTT. Protein product: CASSYSNLLAGTSTDTQYF.

This clonotype was observed at least ten times. V usage is TRBV7-9 and J usage is TRBJ1-2; 7 nucleotides align to TRBD1. Trimming took 5 bases from V and 2 from J; bases not matched to a gene: 5. The CDR3 consists of 14 residues. Per germline, CDR1 SEHNR and CDR2 FQNEAQ (reference sequence). CDR3 coding DNA: TGTGCCAGCAGCAGCTCGACAGGGAACTATGGCTACACCTTC. Protein: CASSSSTGNYGYTF.

This clonotype was seen many times. The rearrangement uses TRBV24-1 and TRBJ1-5, with TRBD1 matching 7 bases. The CDR3 totals 14 residues. V gave up 5 bases and J gave up 9 bases; unmatched junction bases: 9. Germline CDR1 KGHDR, CDR2 SFDVKD. Written as DNA, the CDR3 is TGTGCCACCAGTGGGGGACAGTCCTCCGGGCCCCAGCATTTT. It encodes CATSGGQSSGPQHF.

The gene calls are TRBV6-6 and TRBJ1-1, with TRBD1 as a possible D gene (6 bases). Germline-derived CDR1 and CDR2 are MNHNY and SVGAGI (reference sequence). Trimming took off 9 bases at V and 1 base at J, with 12 bases between the two ends. This CDR3 is built from 13 residues. CDR3: CASCPTGNTEAFF. The CDR3 DNA reads as TGTGCCAGTTGCCCGACAGGGAACACTGAAGCTTTCTTT.

This clonotype occurred a few times. V and J are TRBV20-1 and TRBJ1-1; TRBD1 aligns across 9 bases. CDR1 is DFQATT, CDR2 SNEGSKA, per germline (reference sequence). The CDR3 loop spans 12 amino acids. J was trimmed by 8 bases and V by 6 bases; bases with no gene match: 7. In nucleotides, the CDR3 is TGCAGTGCCGGGACAGGGACCGTAGAAGCTTTCTTT. This encodes CSAGTGTVEAFF.

This clonotype was counted ten times or more. CDR3 DNA sequence: TGTGCCAGTAACCCAACAGGGTTAGCCTACGAGCAGTACTTC. Its protein product is CASNPTGLAYEQYF. The chain carries TRBV19 and TRBJ2-7, with D tentatively TRBD1 (6 bases). Germline CDR1 and CDR2: LNHDA and SQIVND (reference sequence). V shed 7 bases and J shed 2 bases, with 15 bases lying between them. The CDR3 length is 14 residues.

In its sample, this clonotype was seen many times. V and J are TRBV5-1 and TRBJ1-5; 9 bases align to TRBD1. Germline V gene lookup returns CDR1 SGHRS and CDR2 YFSETQ. This CDR3 has 15 residues. V lost 2 bases to trimming and J lost 5 bases; unmatched junction nucleotides: 5. This CDR3 is CASSLTGGWDQPQHF. For the CDR3, the DNA is TGCGCCAGCAGCTTAACAGGGGGCTGGGATCAGCCCCAGCATTTT.

A remark on this clonotype: A much larger clonotype is one base distant, so this may be a read error. This chain connects TRBV28 to TRBJ1-1; a possible D gene is TRBD1 (5 bases). This CDR3 comprises 14 residues. V was clipped by 7 bases and J by 5 bases, with 17 bases between them. The germline V gene has CDR1 MDHEN and CDR2 SYDVKM. The CDR3 region is CASTRGAGKTEAFF. The CDR3 DNA sequence: TGTGCCAGCACCAGAGGGGCAGGGAAAACTGAAGCTTTCTTT.

This clonotype has more than one count but fewer than ten. This may be a read error: a much more frequent sequence differs by one nucleotide. This chain joins TRBV12-3 or TRBV12-4 and TRBJ2-7; D not resolved. This CDR3 spans 15 amino acids. CDR3 sequence reads: CTSSFSSSVTYEQYF. The CDR3 nucleotides are TGTACCAGCAGTTTTTCCAGCAGTGTTACCTACGAGCAGTACTTC.

In its sample, this clonotype was seen many times. V gene TRBV10-3 combines with J gene TRBJ2-1; D possibly corresponds to TRBD1 (5 bases). Germline CDR1 and CDR2: ENHRY and SYGVKD. V lost 3 bases and J 7 bases, leaving 16 bases between the germline ends. This CDR3 contains 15 residues. The CDR3 DNA reads as TGTGCCATCAGTGACCCGGGTAAGGGGTCTAATGAGCAGTTCTTC. Translated, it gives CAISDPGKGSNEQFF.

This clonotype was observed at least ten times. The rearrangement joins TRBV20-1 to TRBJ2-1, with TRBD2 identical over 10 bases. The CDR3 is made up of 14 amino acids. Per the germline V gene, CDR1 is DFQATT and CDR2 is SNEGSKA (reference sequence). Trimming took 4 bases from V and 4 from J; bases not matched to a gene: 4. The DNA for the CDR3 is TGCAGTGCTACAGCGGGAGGGAGTTACAATGAGCAGTTCTTC. The encoded protein is CSATAGGSYNEQFF.

This clonotype has ten or more counts. The chain links TRBV27 to TRBJ2-7; a possible D gene is TRBD2 (6 bases). V lost 5 bases to trimming and J lost 0 bases, with 11 bases between them. This CDR3 comprises 14 residues. CDR1 and CDR2 from the germline V gene are MNHEY and SMNVEV (reference sequence). In DNA, the CDR3 is TGTGCCAGCAGTAGGAGGGGTTTCTCCTACGAGCAGTACTTC. Amino acids: CASSRRGFSYEQYF.

The sample holds many counts of this clonotype. The J gene is TRBJ2-5, the V gene TRBV7-8; possibly TRBD2 for D (5 bases). Germline CDR1 SGHVS, CDR2 FQNEAQ. The V end lost 5 bases, the J end lost 0 bases, and 13 bases lay between the germline ends. This CDR3 spans 15 amino acids. The DNA for the CDR3 is TGTGCCAGCAGCCGACCCGGGGTTAACCAAGAGACCCAGTACTTC. Translation: CASSRPGVNQETQYF.

This sequence joins TRBV2 and TRBJ1-1; D perhaps matches TRBD1 (5 bases). In germline, CDR1 is SNHLY, CDR2 FYNNEI. The CDR3 has 16 residues. V lost 5 bases, J lost 6 bases, and 22 bases lay in between. As DNA, the CDR3 is TGTGCCAGCAGTCCGCTCAGTGGGGGAGGCCGGGCTGAAGCTTTCTTT. Amino acids: CASSPLSGGGRAEAFF.

This clonotype has ten or more counts. The chain uses TRBV5-6 and TRBJ2-1; a possible D gene is TRBD2 (6 bases). Germline values: CDR1 SGHDT, CDR2 YYEEEE. V lost 2 bases and J 8 bases, leaving 14 bases between the germline ends. The CDR3 totals 14 residues. CDR3 bases: TGTGCCAGCAGCTTTGGGGGGAGATATGATGAGCAGTTCTTC. Amino acid sequence: CASSFGGRYDEQFF.

The chain combines TRBV5-1 with TRBJ1-3, with D tentatively TRBD1 (5 bases). From germline, CDR1 is SGHRS and CDR2 YFSETQ. The CDR3 spans 15 residues. Between the trimmed V and J ends, which lost 0 bases and 4 bases, there was a span of 11 bases. CDR3 in DNA: TGCGCCAGCAGCTTGGATAGGGGTTACGGAAACACCATATATTTT. Its protein product is CASSLDRGYGNTIYF.